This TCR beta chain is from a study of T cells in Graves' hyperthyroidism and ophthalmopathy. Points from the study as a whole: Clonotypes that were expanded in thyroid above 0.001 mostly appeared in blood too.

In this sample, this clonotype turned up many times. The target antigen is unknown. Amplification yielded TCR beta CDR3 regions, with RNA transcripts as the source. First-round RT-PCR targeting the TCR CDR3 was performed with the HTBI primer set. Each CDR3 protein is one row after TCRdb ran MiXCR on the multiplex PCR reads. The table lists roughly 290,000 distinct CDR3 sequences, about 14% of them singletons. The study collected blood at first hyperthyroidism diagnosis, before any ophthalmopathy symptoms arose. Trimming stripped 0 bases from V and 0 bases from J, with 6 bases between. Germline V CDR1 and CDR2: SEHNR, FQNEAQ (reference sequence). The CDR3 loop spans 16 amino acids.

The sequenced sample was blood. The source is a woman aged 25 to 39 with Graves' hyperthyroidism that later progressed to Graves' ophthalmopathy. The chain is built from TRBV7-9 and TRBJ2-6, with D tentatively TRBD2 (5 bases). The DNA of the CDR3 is TGTGCCAGCAGCTTAGCGGCGGGCTCTGGGGCCAACGTCCTGACTTTC. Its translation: CASSLAAGSGANVLTF. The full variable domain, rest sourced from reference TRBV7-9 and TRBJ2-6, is DTGVSQNPRHKITKRGQNVTFRCDPISEHNRLYWYRQTLGQGPEFLTYFQNEAQLEKSRLLSDRFSAERPKGSFSTLEIQRTEQGDSAMYLCASSLAAGSGANVLTFGAGSRLTVL.